This T cell receptor (beta chain) emerged from a study of beta chain features in type 1 diabetes. Study-wide points: Significant though moderate, a shortening of TCRB CDR3s appeared in all four CD4+ subsets of Type 1 diabetes patients.

Points on this clone: The antigen is undetermined.

CDR3 length: 14 residues. The germline gives CDR1 LNHDA, CDR2 SQIVND (reference sequence). V dropped 5 bases and J dropped 7 bases, with 17 bases sitting between them. As every portion of the isolated RNA was reverse transcribed, the sequencing read expressed TCRB transcripts. Using immunoSEQ multiplex PCR, the repertoire was profiled, and TCRdb retains in-frame clones only, with some absent. Of fewer than 150,000 clones in the sample, less than 9% are singletons; the top ten hold roughly 1.4%. This chain uses TRBV19 with TRBJ2-5, with a possible D match to TRBD1 (5 bases). The origin of this receptor is a woman in her 30s in good health. Material for sequencing was central memory CD4+ T cells from blood. Written as DNA, the CDR3 is TGTGCCAGTAGTCAACAGGCCTCAGTTCTGACCCAGTACTTC. This codes for CASSQQASVLTQYF.